A single sample is the source of the 2 T cell receptor beta chains below, sequenced in a study of low-dose radiotherapy and immunotherapy resistance in tumors. Specified time point: before trial treatment. With TRAV- and TRBV-specific primers, first-strand cDNA was made, covering the alpha and beta chains. Both a constant-region primer and a V-primer adapter served to amplify TCRs across roughly 20 PCR cycles. Using its own MiXCR run on the reads, TCRdb lists one record per CDR3 protein. This sample has under 90,000 distinct CDR3 sequences, with roughly a sixth found just once. The sample consisted of PBMCs, taken before treatment. The source is a male donor with prostate cancer.

The rearrangement joins TRBV7-9 to TRBJ2-7; 9 nucleotides line up with TRBD1. J lost 4 bases, V lost 7 bases, and 11 bases had no gene match. The CDR3 is made up of 15 amino acids. Germline V gives CDR1 SEHNR, CDR2 FQNEAQ (reference sequence). CDR3 bases: TGTGCCAGCACCCGCCCCGGGACAGGGAGATACGAGCAGTACTTC. It yields the protein CASTRPGTGRYEQYF.

The rearrangement uses TRBV20-1 and TRBJ2-7; 11 bases map to TRBD1. Germline assignment: CDR1 DFQATT and CDR2 SNEGSKA (reference sequence). J lost 6 bases, V lost 4 bases, and 11 bases had no gene match. The CDR3 is 15 amino acids. The CDR3 DNA follows: TGCAGTGCTACTCGGACAGGGGGCGACGAGCGCGAGCAGTACTTC. Its translation is CSATRTGGDEREQYF.